Listed below are T cell receptor beta chains from one sample, sequenced in a study of cytomegalovirus exposure and HLA in healthy donors. Sequencing used immunoSEQ multiplex PCR; TCRdb keeps in-frame clones, though not all of them. The repertoire holds about 330,000 clones, approximately 90% seen once, with roughly 1.2% in the top ten. The sequenced sample consisted of PBMCs. The receptors were gathered from a woman aged 25 to 39 in good health and CMV-seropositive. The CDR3 runs from the conserved cysteine through the conserved F or W. The D gene is left open where the match is weak. Only part of the rows carry a size: once, few, many, or a class if the clone is expanded.

CDR3 length,D gene,clone size,J gene,V gene,CDR3 protein,CDR3 DNA
11,NA,NA,TRBJ2-1,TRBV30,CAWNGEAEQFF,TGTGCCTGGAACGGGGAGGCTGAGCAGTTCTTC
13,NA,NA,TRBJ2-7,TRBV30,CAWISVSSYEQYF,TGTGCCTGGATAAGCGTCTCCTCCTACGAGCAGTACTTC
12,TRBD1,NA,TRBJ2-4,TRBV2,CASRGYVDIQYF,TGTGCCTCCAGGGGGTACGTTGACATTCAGTACTTC
17,NA,once,TRBJ2-7,TRBV6-1,CASSEVIGGAQFYEQYF,TGTGCCAGCAGTGAAGTCATTGGGGGGGCCCAGTTTTACGAGCAGTACTTC
13,NA,NA,TRBJ1-4,TRBV9,CASSPHSGEKLFF,TGTGCCAGCAGCCCACACTCCGGTGAAAAACTGTTTTTT
13,TRBD1,NA,TRBJ2-7,TRBV10-3,CAINTDRGDEQYF,TGTGCCATCAACACGGACAGGGGCGACGAGCAGTACTTC
14,NA,NA,TRBJ2-2,TRBV6-5,CASSPRRGSGELFF,TGTGCCAGCAGTCCCCGTCGGGGGTCCGGGGAGCTGTTTTTT
18,NA,NA,TRBJ2-4,TRBV28,CASSLPTGGGIAKNIQYF,TGTGCCAGCAGTTTACCCACAGGAGGGGGGATAGCCAAAAACATTCAGTACTTC
13,NA,once,TRBJ2-7,TRBV13,CASSLGTDRRQYF,TGTGCCAGCAGCTTAGGTACAGATAGGCGGCAGTACTTC
17,TRBD2,NA,TRBJ2-7,TRBV9,CASSANPLAGRLNEQYF,TGTGCCAGCAGCGCCAACCCACTAGCGGGGCGATTGAACGAGCAGTACTTC
14,NA,NA,TRBJ1-5,TRBV7-9,CASSPPNTNQPQHF,TGTGCCAGCAGCCCCCCAAACACTAATCAGCCCCAGCATTTT
13,NA,once,TRBJ2-5,TRBV6-5,CASSFSGWETQYF,TGTGCCAGCAGTTTTAGCGGTTGGGAGACCCAGTACTTC
15,TRBD2,NA,TRBJ2-7,TRBV28,CASSGLGAGGYEQYF,TGTGCCAGCAGTGGCCTGGGAGCGGGAGGTTACGAGCAGTACTTC
15,NA,NA,TRBJ1-4,TRBV5-1,CASSFGLPHNEKLFF,TGCGCCAGCAGCTTCGGACTGCCGCATAATGAAAAACTGTTTTTT
15,TRBD1,NA,TRBJ1-4,TRBV13,CASSQRTGDGEKLFF,TGTGCCAGCAGCCAGAGGACAGGGGACGGTGAAAAACTGTTTTTT
14,TRBD1,NA,TRBJ2-7,TRBV5-1,CASRDRVGSYEQYF,TGCGCCAGCAGGGACAGGGTGGGCTCCTACGAGCAGTACTTC
14,TRBD1,few,TRBJ2-5,TRBV9,CASSGPGQGETQYF,TGTGCCAGCAGCGGGCCGGGACAGGGGGAGACCCAGTACTTC
13,TRBD1,NA,TRBJ2-1,TRBV7-9,CASRDRGYNEQFF,TGTGCCAGCAGGGACAGGGGCTACAATGAGCAGTTCTTC
13,TRBD1,NA,TRBJ2-7,TRBV11-3,CASSLTGLGKQYF,TGTGCCAGCAGCTTGACAGGGCTTGGGAAGCAGTACTTC
16,NA,NA,TRBJ2-1,TRBV27,CASSLSGLSSYNEQFF,TGTGCCAGCAGTTTATCCGGGTTAAGCTCCTACAATGAGCAGTTCTTC
15,TRBD2,NA,TRBJ2-3,TRBV15,CATSRRSGGTDTQYF,TGTGCCACCAGCAGGAGGTCGGGAGGGACAGATACGCAGTATTTT
15,NA,NA,TRBJ2-5,TRBV18,CASSPLIGRQETQYF,TGTGCCAGCTCACCACTAATAGGGCGGCAAGAGACCCAGTACTTC
15,TRBD2,once,TRBJ2-3,TRBV6-4,CASSDHNSGTDTQYF,TGTGCCAGCAGTGACCACAATAGCGGGACAGATACGCAGTATTTT
15,NA,NA,TRBJ1-5,TRBV5-1,CASSLSSGGNQPQHF,TGCGCCAGCAGCTTGTCGTCAGGGGGCAATCAGCCCCAGCATTTT
15,TRBD2,NA,TRBJ2-7,TRBV4-3,CASSQGLAGAREQYF,TGCGCCAGCAGCCAAGGGCTAGCGGGAGCTCGCGAGCAGTACTTC
14,TRBD2,once,TRBJ2-5,TRBV7-9,CASSWTSGKETQYF,TGTGCCAGCAGTTGGACTAGCGGGAAAGAGACCCAGTACTTC
13,NA,NA,TRBJ2-3,TRBV30,CAWSARNSGAQYF,TGTGCCTGGAGTGCCCGTAATAGTGGTGCGCAGTATTTT
13,NA,NA,TRBJ1-2,TRBV5-1,CASSGAGNYGYTF,TGCGCCAGCAGCGGAGCGGGGAACTATGGCTACACCTTC
15,NA,NA,TRBJ2-1,TRBV28,CASSSYSPGGDEQFF,TGTGCCAGCAGTTCTTACTCCCCCGGAGGCGATGAGCAGTTCTTC
15,NA,NA,TRBJ1-5,TRBV9,CASSASPASNQPQHF,TGTGCCAGCAGCGCATCACCGGCGAGCAATCAGCCCCAGCATTTT
16,NA,NA,TRBJ1-4,TRBV27,CASTKTALGTNEKLFF,TGTGCCAGCACCAAGACCGCTTTAGGAACTAATGAAAAACTGTTTTTT
15,NA,NA,TRBJ2-1,TRBV4-3,CASSQGGGSYNEQFF,TGCGCCAGCAGCCAGGGGGGCGGGTCCTACAATGAGCAGTTCTTC
15,NA,NA,TRBJ2-5,TRBV7-6,CASSLARTTGETQYF,TGTGCCAGCAGCTTAGCTCGGACTACTGGAGAGACCCAGTACTTC
14,TRBD1,NA,TRBJ2-5,TRBV30,CAWSKGQGLGEQYF,TGTGCCTGGAGCAAAGGACAGGGTCTGGGGGAGCAGTACTTC
13,NA,once,TRBJ1-3,TRBV29-1,CSVVVPSGNTIYF,TGCAGCGTTGTTGTCCCGTCTGGAAACACCATATATTTT
12,TRBD2,NA,TRBJ2-5,TRBV28,CASSTLPGGPHF,TGTGCCAGCAGTACCCTGCCGGGGGGGCCGCACTTC
14,NA,few,TRBJ1-6,TRBV30,CAWSAAGLNSPLHF,TGTGCCTGGAGTGCCGCCGGGCTCAATTCACCCCTCCACTTT
17,NA,NA,TRBJ2-7,TRBV7-2,CASSFRGGGTVTYEQYF,TGTGCCAGCAGCTTTAGAGGGGGGGGGACGGTTACCTACGAGCAGTACTTC
13,NA,NA,TRBJ1-2,TRBV5-1,CASSLSGDYGYTF,TGCGCCAGCAGCTTGTCCGGGGACTATGGCTACACCTTC
15,TRBD2,NA,TRBJ2-2,TRBV27,CASSRTSKNTGELFF,TGTGCCAGCAGCCGGACTAGTAAGAACACCGGGGAGCTGTTTTTT
15,TRBD1,NA,TRBJ2-2,TRBV28,CASSRYRGSPGELFF,TGTGCCAGCAGCCGTTACAGGGGGTCCCCCGGGGAGCTGTTTTTT
15,NA,NA,TRBJ1-5,TRBV5-4,CASSPDGGAGQPQHF,TGTGCCAGCAGCCCGGATGGGGGAGCGGGTCAGCCCCAGCATTTT
15,NA,once,TRBJ2-1,TRBV4-3,CASSPRPKTHNEQFF,TGCGCCAGCAGCCCGCGACCGAAAACTCACAATGAGCAGTTCTTC
16,TRBD1,NA,TRBJ2-7,TRBV18,CASSPLMTGASYEQYF,TGTGCCAGCTCACCACTTATGACAGGGGCCTCCTACGAGCAGTACTTC
13,TRBD1,NA,TRBJ1-2,TRBV9,CASSVRQGYGYTF,TGTGCCAGCAGCGTCAGACAGGGCTATGGCTACACCTTC
12,NA,NA,TRBJ2-4,TRBV6-5,CASSLGGSIQYF,TGTGCCAGCAGTTTGGGAGGAAGCATTCAGTACTTC
18,TRBD2,NA,TRBJ2-1,TRBV5-6,CASIGLAGERRSYNEQFF,TGTGCCAGCATCGGACTAGCGGGCGAGCGCCGATCCTACAATGAGCAGTTCTTC
15,NA,NA,TRBJ1-2,TRBV7-2,CASSATLAANYGYTF,TGTGCCAGCAGCGCCACTCTTGCCGCTAACTATGGCTACACCTTC
13,TRBD2,NA,TRBJ2-1,TRBV2,CASSLAGVSEQFF,TGTGCCAGCAGTCTAGCGGGAGTGAGTGAGCAGTTCTTC
10,NA,NA,TRBJ2-5,TRBV29-1,CSVEGDPQYF,TGCAGCGTTGAGGGGGACCCCCAGTACTTC
14,TRBD2,few,TRBJ2-5,TRBV5-1,CASSPTSSQETQYF,TGCGCCAGCAGCCCGACTAGCAGCCAAGAGACCCAGTACTTC
13,NA,NA,TRBJ2-7,TRBV10-3,CAISSSTIYEQYF,TGTGCCATCAGTTCTTCGACGATCTACGAGCAGTACTTC